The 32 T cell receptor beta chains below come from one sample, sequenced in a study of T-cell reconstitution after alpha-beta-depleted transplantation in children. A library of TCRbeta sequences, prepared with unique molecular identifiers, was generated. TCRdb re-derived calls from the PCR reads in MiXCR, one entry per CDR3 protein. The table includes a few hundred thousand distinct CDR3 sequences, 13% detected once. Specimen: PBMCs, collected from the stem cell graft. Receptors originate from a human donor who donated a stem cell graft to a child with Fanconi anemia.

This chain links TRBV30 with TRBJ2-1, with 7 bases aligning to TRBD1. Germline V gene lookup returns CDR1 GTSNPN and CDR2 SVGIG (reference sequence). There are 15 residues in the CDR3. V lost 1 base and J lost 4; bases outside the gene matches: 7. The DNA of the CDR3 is TGTGCCTGGAGTGAGGGGGCAGGAGTATACAATGAGCAGTTCTTC. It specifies CAWSEGAGVYNEQFF. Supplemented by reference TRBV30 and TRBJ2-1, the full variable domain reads SQTIHQWPATLVQPVGSPLSLECTVEGTSNPNLYWYRQAAGRGLQLLFYSVGIGQISSEVPQNLSASRPQDRQFILSSKKLLLSDSGFYLCAWSEGAGVYNEQFFGPGTRLTVL.

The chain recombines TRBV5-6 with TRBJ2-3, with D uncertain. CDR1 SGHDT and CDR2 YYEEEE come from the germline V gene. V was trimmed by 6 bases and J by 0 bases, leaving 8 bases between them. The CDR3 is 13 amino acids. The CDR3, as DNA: TGTGCCAGCATACGACATAGCACAGATACGCAGTATTTT. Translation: CASIRHSTDTQYF.

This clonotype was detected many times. The DNA for the CDR3 is TGTGCCAGCAGCTGGGACAGCTTCTCTGGAAACACCATATATTTT. Translating it yields CASSWDSFSGNTIYF. The chain carries TRBV7-2 and TRBJ1-3; TRBD1 matches 7 bases. V dropped 4 bases and J dropped 0; count of bases not matched to a gene: 3. There are 15 residues in the CDR3. Germline CDR1 SGHTA, CDR2 FQGNSA.

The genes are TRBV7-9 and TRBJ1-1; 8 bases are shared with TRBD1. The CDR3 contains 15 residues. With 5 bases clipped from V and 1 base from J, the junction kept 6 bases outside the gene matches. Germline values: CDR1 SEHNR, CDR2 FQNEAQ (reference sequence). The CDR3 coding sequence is TGTGCCAGCAGCCCCGACAGGGGCGAGAACACTGAAGCTTTCTTT. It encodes CASSPDRGENTEAFF.

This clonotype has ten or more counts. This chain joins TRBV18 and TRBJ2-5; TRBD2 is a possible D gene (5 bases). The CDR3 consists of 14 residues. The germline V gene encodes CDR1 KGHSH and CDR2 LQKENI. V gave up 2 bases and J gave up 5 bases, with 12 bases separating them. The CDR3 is CASSPSLDEETQYF. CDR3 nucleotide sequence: TGTGCCAGCTCACCATCACTAGATGAGGAGACCCAGTACTTC.

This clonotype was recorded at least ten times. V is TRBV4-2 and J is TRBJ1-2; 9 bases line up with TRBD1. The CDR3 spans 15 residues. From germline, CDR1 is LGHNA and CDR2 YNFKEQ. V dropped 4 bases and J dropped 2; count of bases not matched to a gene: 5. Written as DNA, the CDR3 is TGTGCCAGCAGCCGGGGAGGACAGGGGAACTATGGCTACACCTTC. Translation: CASSRGGQGNYGYTF.

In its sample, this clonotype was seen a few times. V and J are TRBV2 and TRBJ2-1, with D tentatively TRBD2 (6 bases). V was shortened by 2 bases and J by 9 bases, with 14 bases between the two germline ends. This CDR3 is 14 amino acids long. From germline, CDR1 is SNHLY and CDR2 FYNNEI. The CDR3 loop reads CASSENRRAGEQFF. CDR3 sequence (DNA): TGTGCCAGCAGTGAAAATCGGAGGGCGGGTGAGCAGTTCTTC.

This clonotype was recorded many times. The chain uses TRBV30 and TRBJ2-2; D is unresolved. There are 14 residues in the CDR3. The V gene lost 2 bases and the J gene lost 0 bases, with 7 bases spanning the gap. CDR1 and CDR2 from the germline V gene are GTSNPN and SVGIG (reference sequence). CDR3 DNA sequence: TGTGCCTGGAGTTGGCCAGCGAACACCGGGGAGCTGTTTTTT. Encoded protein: CAWSWPANTGELFF.

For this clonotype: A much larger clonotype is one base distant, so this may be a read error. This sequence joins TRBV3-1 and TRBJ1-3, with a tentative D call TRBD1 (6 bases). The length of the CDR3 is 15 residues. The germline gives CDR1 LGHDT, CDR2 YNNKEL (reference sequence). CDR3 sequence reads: CTSSSSGVSGNTIYF. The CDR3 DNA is TGTACCAGCAGTTCCTCAGGGGTTTCTGGAAACACCATATATTTT.

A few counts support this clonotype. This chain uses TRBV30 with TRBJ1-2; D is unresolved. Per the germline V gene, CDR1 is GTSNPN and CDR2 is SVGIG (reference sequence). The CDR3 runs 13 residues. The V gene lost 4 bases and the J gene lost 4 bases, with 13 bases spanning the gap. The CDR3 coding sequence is TGTGCCTGGAAGTTATCAGGAGGCTATGGCTACACCTTC. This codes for CAWKLSGGYGYTF. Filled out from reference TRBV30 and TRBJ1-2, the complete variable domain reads SQTIHQWPATLVQPVGSPLSLECTVEGTSNPNLYWYRQAAGRGLQLLFYSVGIGQISSEVPQNLSASRPQDRQFILSSKKLLLSDSGFYLCAWKLSGGYGYTFGSGTRLTVV.

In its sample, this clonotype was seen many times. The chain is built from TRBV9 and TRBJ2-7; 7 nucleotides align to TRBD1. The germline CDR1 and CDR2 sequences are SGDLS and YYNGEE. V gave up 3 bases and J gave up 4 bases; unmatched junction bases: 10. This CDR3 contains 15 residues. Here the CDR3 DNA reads TGTGCCAGCAGCGCAGATGTCGGGACAGCTTACGAGCAGTACTTC. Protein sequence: CASSADVGTAYEQYF. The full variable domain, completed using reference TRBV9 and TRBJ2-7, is DSGVTQTPKHLITATGQRVTLRCSPRSGDLSVYWYQQSLDQGLQFLIQYYNGEERAKGNILERFSAQQFPDLHSELNLSSLELGDSALYFCASSADVGTAYEQYFGPGTRLTVT.

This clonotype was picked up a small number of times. The CDR3 sequence is CASSRQLMNTEAFF. The CDR3 DNA is TGTGCCAGCAGTCGACAGCTCATGAACACTGAAGCTTTCTTT. The chain has TRBV11-2 and TRBJ1-1; tentatively, D is TRBD1 (5 bases). Germline assignment: CDR1 SGHAT and CDR2 FQNNGV. This CDR3 is 14 amino acids long. The ends were cut back, 6 bases at V and 0 bases at J, with 11 bases in the middle.

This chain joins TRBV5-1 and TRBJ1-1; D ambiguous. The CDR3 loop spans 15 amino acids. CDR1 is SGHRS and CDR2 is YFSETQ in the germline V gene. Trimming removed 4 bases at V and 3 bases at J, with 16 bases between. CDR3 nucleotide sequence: TGCGCCAGCAGCCGCGGCCCATCACGAGACACTGAAGCTTTCTTT. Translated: CASSRGPSRDTEAFF.

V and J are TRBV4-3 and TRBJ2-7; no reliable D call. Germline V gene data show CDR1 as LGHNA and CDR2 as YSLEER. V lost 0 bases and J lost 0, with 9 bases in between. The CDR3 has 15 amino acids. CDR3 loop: CASSQDQRGSYEQYF. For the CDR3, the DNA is TGCGCCAGCAGCCAAGATCAGCGCGGCTCCTACGAGCAGTACTTC.

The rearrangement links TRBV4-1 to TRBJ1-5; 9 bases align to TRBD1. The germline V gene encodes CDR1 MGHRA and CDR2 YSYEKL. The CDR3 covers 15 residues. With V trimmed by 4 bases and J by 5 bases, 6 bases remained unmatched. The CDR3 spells CASSLGQGKDQPQHF. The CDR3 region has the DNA TGCGCCAGCAGCCTAGGACAGGGGAAGGATCAGCCCCAGCATTTT.

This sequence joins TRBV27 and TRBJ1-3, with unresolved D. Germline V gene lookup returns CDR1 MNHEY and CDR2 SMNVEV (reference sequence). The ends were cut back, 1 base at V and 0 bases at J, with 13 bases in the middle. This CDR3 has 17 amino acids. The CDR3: CASSLFQRPLSGNTIYF. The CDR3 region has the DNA TGTGCCAGCAGTTTATTTCAGAGACCCCTCTCTGGAAACACCATATATTTT.

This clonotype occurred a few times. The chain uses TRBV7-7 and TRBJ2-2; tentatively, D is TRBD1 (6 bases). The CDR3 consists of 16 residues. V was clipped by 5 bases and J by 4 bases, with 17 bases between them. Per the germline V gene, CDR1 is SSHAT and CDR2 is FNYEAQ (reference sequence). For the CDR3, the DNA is TGTGCCAGCAGCCCCTTAGTCCAGGGGATCACCGGGGAGCTGTTTTTT. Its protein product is CASSPLVQGITGELFF.

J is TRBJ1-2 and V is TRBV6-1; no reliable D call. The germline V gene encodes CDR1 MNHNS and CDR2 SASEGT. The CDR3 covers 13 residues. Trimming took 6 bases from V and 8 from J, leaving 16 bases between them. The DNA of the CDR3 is TGTGCCAGCAGCTCCACCAAAGGAGGAGGCTACACCTTC. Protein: CASSSTKGGGYTF.

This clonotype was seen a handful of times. This CDR3 is CASSRDRDRFQELFF. CDR3 nucleotides: TGTGCCAGCTCACGCGACCGGGACAGGTTCCAGGAACTGTTTTTT. The V and J genes are TRBV18 and TRBJ1-4, with TRBD1 identical over 8 bases. The CDR3 runs to 15 residues. CDR1 is KGHSH and CDR2 is LQKENI in the germline V gene. V was pared by 4 bases and J by 12 bases, with 13 bases of the junction left unmatched.

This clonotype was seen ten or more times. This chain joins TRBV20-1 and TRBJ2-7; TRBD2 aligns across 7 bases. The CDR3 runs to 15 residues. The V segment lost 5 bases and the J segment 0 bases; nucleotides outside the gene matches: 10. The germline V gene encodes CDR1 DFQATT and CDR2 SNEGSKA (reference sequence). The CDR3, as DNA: TGCAGTGCTCCCCGTTGGGGGGGGAACTCCTACGAGCAGTACTTC. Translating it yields CSAPRWGGNSYEQYF.

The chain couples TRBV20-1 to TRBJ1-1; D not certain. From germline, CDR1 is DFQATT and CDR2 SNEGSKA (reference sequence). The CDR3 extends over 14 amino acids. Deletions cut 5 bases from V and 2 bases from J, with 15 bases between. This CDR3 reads CSAGASWANTEAFF. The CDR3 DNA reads TGCAGTGCTGGAGCAAGTTGGGCCAACACTGAAGCTTTCTTT.

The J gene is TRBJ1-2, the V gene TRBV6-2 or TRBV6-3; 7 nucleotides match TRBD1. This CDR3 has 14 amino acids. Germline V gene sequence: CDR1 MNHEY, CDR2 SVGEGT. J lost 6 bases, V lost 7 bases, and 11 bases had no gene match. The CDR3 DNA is TGTGCCAGCACCCCGACAGGGAGAGTTGATGGCTACACCTTC. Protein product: CASTPTGRVDGYTF.

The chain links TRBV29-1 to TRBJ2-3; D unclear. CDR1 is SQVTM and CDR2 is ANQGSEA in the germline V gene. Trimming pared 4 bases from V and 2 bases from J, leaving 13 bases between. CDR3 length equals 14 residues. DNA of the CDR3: TGCAGCGTTGCTGTGGGCGCCGTCACAGATACGCAGTATTTT. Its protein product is CSVAVGAVTDTQYF.

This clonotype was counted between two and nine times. The DNA of the CDR3 is TGTGCCAGCAGCTTGGCACAGACGGGCGAGCAGTACTTC. Encoded protein: CASSLAQTGEQYF. V is TRBV5-4 and J is TRBJ2-7, with D unclear. V was pared by 0 bases and J by 6 bases, with 10 bases between. The V gene's germline CDR1 is SGHNT and CDR2 YYREEE (reference sequence). This CDR3 comprises 13 residues.

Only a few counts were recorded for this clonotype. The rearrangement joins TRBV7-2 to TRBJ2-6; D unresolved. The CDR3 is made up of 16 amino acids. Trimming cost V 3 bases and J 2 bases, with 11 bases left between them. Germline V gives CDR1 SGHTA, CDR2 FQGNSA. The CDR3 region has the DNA TGTGCCAGCAGCTTGAGTGGGAAGGCTGGGGCCAACGTCCTGACTTTC. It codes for CASSLSGKAGANVLTF.

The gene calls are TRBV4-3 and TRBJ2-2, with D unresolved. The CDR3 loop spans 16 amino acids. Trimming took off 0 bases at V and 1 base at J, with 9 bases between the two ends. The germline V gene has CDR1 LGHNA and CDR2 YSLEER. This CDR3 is CASSQEALLNTGELFF. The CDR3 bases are TGCGCCAGCAGCCAAGAAGCCCTCCTGAACACCGGGGAGCTGTTTTTT.

For the CDR3, the DNA is TGTGCCATCAGTGACCTCAATGAGCAGTTCTTC. This translates into CAISDLNEQFF. The chain links TRBV10-3 to TRBJ2-1; D ambiguous. The germline V and J ends were trimmed by 3 bases and 6 bases, with 3 bases remaining between them. This CDR3 has 11 residues. Germline V gives CDR1 ENHRY, CDR2 SYGVKD.

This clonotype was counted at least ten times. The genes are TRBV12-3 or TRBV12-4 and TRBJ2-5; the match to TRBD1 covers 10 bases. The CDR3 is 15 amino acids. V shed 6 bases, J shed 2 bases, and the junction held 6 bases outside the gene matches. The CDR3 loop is CASSSPGQGQETQYF. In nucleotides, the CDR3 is TGTGCCAGCAGCTCCCCGGGACAGGGGCAAGAGACCCAGTACTTC.

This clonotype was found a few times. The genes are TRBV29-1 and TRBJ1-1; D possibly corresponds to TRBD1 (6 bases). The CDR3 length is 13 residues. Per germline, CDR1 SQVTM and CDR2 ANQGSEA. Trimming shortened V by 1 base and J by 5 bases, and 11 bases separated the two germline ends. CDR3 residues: CSVEAGAQTEAFF. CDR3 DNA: TGCAGCGTTGAAGCAGGGGCGCAGACTGAAGCTTTCTTT.

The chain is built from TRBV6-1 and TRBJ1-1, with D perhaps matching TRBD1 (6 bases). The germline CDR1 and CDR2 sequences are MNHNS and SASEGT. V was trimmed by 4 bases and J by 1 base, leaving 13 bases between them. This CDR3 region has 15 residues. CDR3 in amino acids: CASSAHGGANTEAFF. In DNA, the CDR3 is TGTGCCAGCAGTGCCCATGGGGGGGCGAACACTGAAGCTTTCTTT.

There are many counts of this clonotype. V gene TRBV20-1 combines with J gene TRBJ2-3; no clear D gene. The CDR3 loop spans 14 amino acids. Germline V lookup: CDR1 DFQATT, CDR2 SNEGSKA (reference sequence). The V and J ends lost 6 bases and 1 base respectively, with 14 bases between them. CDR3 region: CSAATPERTDTQYF. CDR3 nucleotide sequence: TGCAGTGCCGCGACCCCGGAACGCACAGATACGCAGTATTTT.

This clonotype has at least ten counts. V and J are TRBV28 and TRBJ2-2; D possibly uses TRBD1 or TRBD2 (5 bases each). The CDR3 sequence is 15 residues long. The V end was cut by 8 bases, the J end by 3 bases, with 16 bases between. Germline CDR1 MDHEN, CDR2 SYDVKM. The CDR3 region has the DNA TGTGCCAGCCGCGACGGGGCAGGTTACACCGGGGAGCTGTTTTTT. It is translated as CASRDGAGYTGELFF.